Each of the 24 T cell receptor beta chains below was sequenced from the same sample in a study of T cell responses to AZD1222 COVID-19 vaccine (dated by TCRdb to 2020 to 2023). Preparation of the library involved the immunoSEQ multiplex PCR assay. TCRdb took this table from immuneACCESS and kept in-frame rearrangements with V and J called. Such tables lack part of the clones; where checked against another copy, unresolved V genes explain under half of the gap, and the rest is unexplained. The sample table lists about 75,000 clones, more than 75% of them with a count of one. Less than 20% of the sample lies in the top ten. According to the study, the label for this sample's time point signals: about 28 days (+/-7) after the second vaccine dose. The source was peripheral blood, collected 28 days after the second AZD1222 dose. The receptor set was obtained from an adult who received the AZD1222 COVID-19 vaccine.

The chain links TRBV5-5 to TRBJ1-3, with D unclear. The V gene's germline CDR1 is SGHKS and CDR2 YYEKEE (reference sequence). Trimming took 1 base from V and 0 from J, leaving 5 bases between them. The CDR3 is made up of 14 amino acids. For the CDR3, the DNA is TGTGCCAGCAGCTTGATTCTCTCTGGAAACACCATATATTTT. It translates to CASSLILSGNTIYF.

V is TRBV19 and J is TRBJ1-2, with a weak D call TRBD1 (5 bases). The CDR3 totals 13 residues. V was trimmed by 3 bases and J by 5 bases, leaving 10 bases between them. CDR1 LNHDA and CDR2 SQIVND come from the germline V gene (reference sequence). CDR3 in amino acids: CASSMTELYGYTF. The CDR3 DNA follows: TGTGCCAGTAGTATGACAGAACTATATGGCTACACCTTC.

V gene TRBV6-4 combines with J gene TRBJ1-1, with no clear D. Trimming cost V 7 bases and J 3 bases, with 12 bases left between them. Germline lookup yields CDR1 MRHNA and CDR2 SNTAGT. CDR3 size: 13 residues. CDR3: CASKGRWDTEAFF. The CDR3 DNA is TGTGCCAGCAAGGGAAGATGGGACACTGAAGCTTTCTTT.

The chain employs TRBV19 and TRBJ2-7; perhaps TRBD1 as D (5 bases). Germline V gene sequence: CDR1 LNHDA, CDR2 SQIVND (reference sequence). Deletions cut 4 bases from V and 2 bases from J, with 9 bases between. The CDR3 sequence is 13 residues long. Here the CDR3 DNA reads TGTGCCAGTAGTAATGGCAGGGCCTACGAGCAGTACTTC. Its protein is CASSNGRAYEQYF.

The rearrangement uses TRBV4-1 and TRBJ1-2, with a tentative D call TRBD1 (6 bases). This CDR3 region has 17 residues. Germline V gene sequence: CDR1 MGHRA, CDR2 YSYEKL. Deletions cut 1 base from V and 9 bases from J, with 24 bases between. CDR3 sequence: CASSQALSIGSGVSYTF. Here the CDR3 DNA reads TGCGCCAGCAGCCAAGCCCTGTCTATCGGGTCAGGGGTAAGCTACACCTTC.

In nucleotides, the CDR3 is TGTGCCAGCAGTTATATGACCGGGATAAACTATGGCTACACCTTC. Amino acids: CASSYMTGINYGYTF. The V and J genes are TRBV6-5 and TRBJ1-2; D ambiguous. Germline CDR1 reads MNHEY; CDR2 reads SVGAGI. V was trimmed by 3 bases and J by 2 bases, leaving 13 bases between them. The length of the CDR3 is 15 residues.

The chain uses TRBV2 and TRBJ2-7; possible D gene TRBD1, 5 bases. This CDR3 contains 13 residues. CDR1 is SNHLY, CDR2 FYNNEI, per germline. Trimming took 8 bases from V and 4 from J, leaving 15 bases between them. The CDR3 nucleotides are TGTGCCAGCTGCCGTGAACCAGGGTACGAGCAGTACTTC. Its protein is CASCREPGYEQYF.

The genes are TRBV5-1 and TRBJ2-7; D uncertain. Germline CDR1 and CDR2: SGHRS and YFSETQ. CDR3 size: 11 residues. Trimming cost V 0 bases and J 6 bases, with 4 bases left between them. The CDR3 loop is CASSLAGEQYF. The CDR3 DNA is TGCGCCAGCAGCTTGGCCGGCGAGCAGTACTTC.

V usage is TRBV30 and J usage is TRBJ2-7; a weak D match, TRBD1 (6 bases). CDR3 length: 12 residues. V shed 1 base and J shed 4 bases, with 8 bases lying between them. Germline assignment: CDR1 GTSNPN and CDR2 SVGIG (reference sequence). The CDR3 DNA sequence: TGTGCCTGGAGTGCAGGGGCTTACGAGCAGTACTTC. Amino acids: CAWSAGAYEQYF.

This chain connects TRBV15 to TRBJ2-1; D might be TRBD2 (6 bases). The germline V gene has CDR1 LNHNV and CDR2 YYDKDF (reference sequence). This CDR3 has 12 amino acids. Trimming removed 6 bases at V and 10 bases at J, with 13 bases between. CDR3 nucleotides: TGTGCCACCAGAGGAGGGCCCTTCGAGCAGTTCTTC. Translated, it gives CATRGGPFEQFF.

This clone was recorded only once. The gene calls are TRBV11-3 and TRBJ1-1, with D unresolved. V was shortened by 2 bases and J by 0 bases, with 4 bases between the two germline ends. CDR3 length: 13 residues. CDR1 SGHNT and CDR2 YENEEA come from the germline V gene. The CDR3 DNA sequence: TGTGCCAGCAGCTTATTTTTGAACACTGAAGCTTTCTTT. Residues: CASSLFLNTEAFF.

This sequence joins TRBV15 and TRBJ1-2; maybe TRBD1 (5 bases). The CDR3 consists of 16 residues. The V end was cut by 0 bases, the J end by 1 base, with 12 bases between. The germline gives CDR1 LNHNV, CDR2 YYDKDF (reference sequence). Here the CDR3 DNA reads TGTGCCACCAGCAGAGATCGCGCCAGGGTTAACTATGGCTACACCTTC. Its translation is CATSRDRARVNYGYTF.

Of note for this clone: Germline and junction disagree at one end, which may indicate a read error. The J gene is TRBJ2-7, the V gene TRBV5-1; 8 bases align to TRBD1. The germline V gene encodes CDR1 SGHRS and CDR2 YFSETQ. There are 15 residues in the CDR3. CDR3 coding DNA: TGCGCCAGCAGCTTGTTAGACAGGGGCTCCCACGAGCAGTACTTC. Translation gives CASSLLDRGSHEQYF.

V usage is TRBV30 and J usage is TRBJ1-3; D not certain. Germline V gene lookup returns CDR1 GTSNPN and CDR2 SVGIG (reference sequence). This CDR3 contains 14 residues. The V end was cut by 3 bases, the J end by 3 bases, with 12 bases between. The CDR3 protein is CAWSRTGVGNTIYF. The CDR3 nucleotides read TGTGCCTGGAGCCGAACTGGGGTTGGAAACACCATATATTTT.

The chain employs TRBV28 and TRBJ1-4, with D tentatively TRBD1 (6 bases). The CDR3 loop spans 15 amino acids. Germline loops: CDR1 MDHEN, CDR2 SYDVKM. Between the trimmed V and J ends, which lost 5 bases and 4 bases, there was a span of 14 bases. The CDR3 loop is CASSPDRSFNEKLFF. The CDR3 region has the DNA TGTGCCAGCAGTCCCGACAGGTCCTTTAATGAAAAACTGTTTTTT. The entire variable domain, with the rest obtained from reference TRBV28 and TRBJ1-4, is as follows: DVKVTQSSRYLVKRTGEKVFLECVQDMDHENMFWYRQDPGLGLRLIYFSYDVKMKEKGDIPEGYSVSREKKERFSLILESASTNQTSMYLCASSPDRSFNEKLFFGSGTQLSVL.

The chain carries TRBV19 and TRBJ1-1; D may be TRBD1 (6 bases). The CDR3 is 14 residues long. Between the trimmed V and J ends, which lost 7 bases and 5 bases, there was a span of 17 bases. In germline, CDR1 is LNHDA, CDR2 SQIVND (reference sequence). CDR3 region: CASMGGGGVTEAFF. CDR3 DNA sequence: TGTGCCAGTATGGGGGGAGGGGGAGTAACTGAAGCTTTCTTT.

The chain joins TRBV3-1 (or the pseudogene TRBV3-2) to TRBJ2-7, with 8 bases lining up with TRBD1. The germline gives CDR1 LGHDT, CDR2 YNNKEL (reference sequence). This CDR3 is 16 amino acids long. The ends lost 1 base at V and 3 bases at J; junction bases unmatched: 8. Here the CDR3 DNA reads TGTGCCAGCAGCCAAGGGTTTAGGACAGGGAACTACGAGCAGTACTTC. Its translation: CASSQGFRTGNYEQYF.

The gene calls are TRBV5-1 and TRBJ1-4, with TRBD1 matching 12 bases. Germline trimming cut 5 bases from V and 6 bases from J; bases unmatched to any gene: 11. Germline CDR1 SGHRS, CDR2 YFSETQ. This CDR3 comprises 17 residues. CDR3 region: CASRYPGTGGRDEKLFF. In DNA form, the CDR3 reads TGCGCCAGCAGATACCCCGGGACAGGGGGCCGAGATGAAAAACTGTTTTTT.

A few counts support this clone. The CDR3 DNA reads TGTGCCAGCAGCAGTGGACACGGGGTTGAGCAGTACTTC. Protein product: CASSSGHGVEQYF. V gene TRBV6-5 combines with J gene TRBJ2-7, with D perhaps being TRBD1 or TRBD2 (5 bases each). The V and J ends lost 6 bases and 7 bases respectively, with 16 bases between them. Per the germline V gene, CDR1 is MNHEY and CDR2 is SVGAGI. This CDR3 contains 13 residues.

This chain links TRBV19 with TRBJ1-1; possible D gene TRBD1, 6 bases. The length of the CDR3 is 15 residues. The V gene's germline CDR1 is LNHDA and CDR2 SQIVND (reference sequence). The V end lost 10 bases, the J end lost 1 base, and 19 bases lay between the germline ends. For the CDR3, the DNA is TGTGCCACCTCTAAGTCCGGACAGCCGAACACTGAAGCTTTCTTT. It is translated as CATSKSGQPNTEAFF.

The gene calls are TRBV19 and TRBJ1-2; no reliable D call. Germline V CDR1 and CDR2: LNHDA, SQIVND (reference sequence). The length of the CDR3 is 15 residues. Trimming took off 8 bases at V and 1 base at J, with 17 bases between the two ends. The CDR3 region has the DNA TGTGCCAGTTTTAGGCCCGCCGGAAGTAACTATGGCTACACCTTC. As protein: CASFRPAGSNYGYTF.

A few counts support this clone. The J gene is TRBJ1-4, the V gene TRBV4-3; TRBD1 is a possible D gene (6 bases). Germline CDR1 LGHNA, CDR2 YSLEER. V was pared by 0 bases and J by 7 bases, with 15 bases between. The CDR3 length is 16 residues. CDR3 sequence reads: CASSQDMGAAGEKLFF. DNA for the CDR3: TGCGCCAGCAGCCAAGATATGGGGGCCGCCGGTGAAAAACTGTTTTTT.

The J gene is TRBJ2-5, the V gene TRBV4-1; TRBD2 matches at 12 bases. Germline V CDR1 and CDR2: MGHRA, YSYEKL. The V segment lost 4 bases and the J segment 4 bases; nucleotides outside the gene matches: 16. CDR3 size: 19 residues. For the CDR3, the DNA is TGCGCCAGCAGCCTGAGACAGGCTAGCGGGGGGGCTAGCATAGAGACCCAGTACTTC. Translating gives CASSLRQASGGASIETQYF.

This clone has just a few counts. The chain recombines TRBV4-1 with TRBJ1-2, with a tentative D call TRBD1 (5 bases). From germline, CDR1 is MGHRA and CDR2 YSYEKL. The V end was cut by 0 bases, the J end by 5 bases, with 22 bases between. This CDR3 region has 18 residues. The CDR3 DNA sequence: TGCGCCAGCAGCCAAGACCGAACAGCGGGACCTAGGACGTATGGCTACACCTTC. Its protein is CASSQDRTAGPRTYGYTF.